This TCR beta chain came from a study of response to subunit inactivated influenza vaccine. Study-level results: Authors suggested that a seasonal influenza vaccination recruits few new T cells each time.

The V end was cut by 6 bases, the J end by 3 bases, with 8 bases between. Germline loops: CDR1 SEHNR, CDR2 FQNEAQ (reference sequence). The CDR3 has 12 residues. TCRdb reanalysed the RT-PCR reads using MiXCR and keeps one entry per CDR3 protein. The sample yields around 760,000 distinct CDR3 sequences, 11% to 15% seen once. About this clonotype itself: No antigen is known for it.

The clonotype originates from a man aged 45-60 years who received an inactivated influenza vaccine. This rearrangement joins TRBV7-9 to TRBJ1-1; D is unresolved. Sequences were derived from PBMCs from blood, sampled roughly 15 days before vaccination. CDR3 loop: CASREGDTEAFF. For the CDR3, the DNA is TGTGCCAGCAGGGAAGGCGACACTGAAGCTTTCTTT.